The 31 T cell receptor beta chains below were found in one sample sequenced in a study of blood T cell repertoires in COVID-19. Method: immunoSEQ multiplex PCR; TCRdb's copy keeps in-frame clones and lacks some. The sample lists roughly 63,000 clones, 90% seen once, with over 1.2% in the top ten. The sequenced material came from peripheral blood. Receptor source: a man aged 55 to 69 with acute or convalescent COVID-19.

This clone has a single count. The V gene is TRBV5-6, the J gene TRBJ1-5; 9 nucleotides agree with TRBD1. V was pared by 4 bases and J by 6 bases, with 2 bases of the junction left unmatched. There are 13 residues in the CDR3. CDR1 SGHDT and CDR2 YYEEEE come from the germline V gene. CDR3: CASSPDRGQPQHF. The CDR3 bases are TGTGCCAGCAGCCCGGACAGGGGTCAGCCCCAGCATTTT.

The chain uses TRBV7-3 and TRBJ2-7; D gene unclear. The germline gives CDR1 SGHTA, CDR2 FQGTGA. Trimming cost V 2 bases and J 3 bases, with 14 bases left between them. CDR3 length: 15 residues. CDR3 sequence reads: CASSLAHHRVYEQYF. The CDR3 DNA follows: TGTGCCAGCAGCTTAGCCCATCACCGGGTCTACGAGCAGTACTTC.

V and J are TRBV28 and TRBJ1-2; TRBD1 matches at 7 bases. Germline V CDR1 and CDR2: MDHEN, SYDVKM. The CDR3 spans 13 residues. V was pared by 3 bases and J by 6 bases, with 4 bases of the junction left unmatched. The CDR3 loop reads CASSFRGKNGYTF. CDR3 in DNA: TGTGCCAGCAGTTTCAGGGGGAAAAATGGCTACACCTTC.

The rearrangement links TRBV7-9 to TRBJ2-1; a possible D gene is TRBD2 (7 bases). This CDR3 is built from 16 residues. V dropped 7 bases and J dropped 5 bases, with 21 bases sitting between them. CDR1 is SEHNR, CDR2 FQNEAQ, per germline (reference sequence). The CDR3 bases are TGTGCCAGCACCCCTGGGGGCCTAGCGGCGAACAATGAGCAGTTCTTC. Protein sequence: CASTPGGLAANNEQFF.

The chain employs TRBV18 and TRBJ1-1; TRBD1 aligns across 8 bases. The V gene's germline CDR1 is KGHSH and CDR2 LQKENI. V gave up 1 base and J gave up 1 base; unmatched junction bases: 8. The CDR3 has 17 amino acids. CDR3 amino acids: CASSPLSGGQGNTEAFF. CDR3 nucleotides: TGTGCCAGCTCACCACTTTCAGGAGGACAGGGGAACACTGAAGCTTTCTTT.

The J gene is TRBJ1-5, the V gene TRBV6-5; 11 nucleotides align to TRBD1. The germline V gene encodes CDR1 MNHEY and CDR2 SVGAGI. V shed 6 bases, J shed 9 bases, and the junction held 4 bases outside the gene matches. The CDR3 totals 13 residues. CDR3 bases: TGTGCCAGCAGCGGGACAGGGGGTACGCCCCAGCATTTT. Protein sequence: CASSGTGGTPQHF.

This sequence joins TRBV5-8 and TRBJ1-5; 7 nucleotides match TRBD1. Unmatched junction bases numbered 10, after V lost 7 bases and J lost 0 bases. In germline, CDR1 is SGHTS, CDR2 YDEGEE. The CDR3 runs 16 residues. The chain's CDR3 is CASSGQEIYSNQPQHF. The CDR3 DNA reads TGTGCCAGCTCAGGACAGGAGATCTATAGCAATCAGCCCCAGCATTTT.

The chain is built from TRBV14 and TRBJ2-1; 10 bases map to TRBD2. Germline V lookup: CDR1 SGHDN, CDR2 FVKESK. V was clipped by 7 bases and J by 2 bases; unmatched bases: 5. The CDR3 has 15 amino acids. This chain's CDR3 is CASTKREGAYNEQFF. CDR3 nucleotides: TGTGCCAGCACAAAGCGGGAGGGTGCCTACAATGAGCAGTTCTTC.

This clone was recorded once. Here the CDR3 reads CASSPRQASNYGYTF. In nucleotides, the CDR3 is TGTGCCAGCAGCCCCCGACAGGCCTCTAACTATGGCTACACCTTC. The V call is TRBV7-2, the J call TRBJ1-2, with D tentatively TRBD1 (6 bases). The V end lost 5 bases, the J end lost 0 bases, and 13 bases lay between the germline ends. This CDR3 contains 15 residues. Per germline, CDR1 SGHTA and CDR2 FQGNSA.

This clone was counted a few times. V is TRBV4-3 and J is TRBJ2-2; D call uncertain. Germline CDR1 and CDR2: LGHNA and YSLEER. CDR3 length: 19 amino acids. The V gene lost 0 bases and the J gene lost 7 bases, with 24 bases spanning the gap. The CDR3 nucleotides read TGCGCCAGCAGCCAAGATCAATTTACCAGCGCCGATATCGGCGGGGAGCTGTTTTTT. Amino acid sequence: CASSQDQFTSADIGGELFF.

The J gene is TRBJ2-5, the V gene TRBV15; a weak D match, TRBD1 (5 bases). The CDR3 runs to 14 residues. Germline V lookup: CDR1 LNHNV, CDR2 YYDKDF (reference sequence). The germline V and J ends were trimmed by 1 base and 3 bases, with 9 bases remaining between them. CDR3 protein: CATSRVRGKETQYF. CDR3 sequence (DNA): TGTGCCACCAGCAGAGTAAGGGGTAAAGAGACCCAGTACTTC.

This clone was seen a single time. V usage is TRBV2 and J usage is TRBJ1-1, with TRBD1 matching 8 bases. V lost 6 bases to trimming and J lost 8 bases; unmatched junction nucleotides: 8. This CDR3 region has 13 residues. Germline CDR1 and CDR2: SNHLY and FYNNEI. CDR3 in DNA: TGTGCCAGCAGCTGGACAGGGTATAGGGAAGCTTTCTTT. This encodes CASSWTGYREAFF. The full variable domain, with the rest looked up from reference TRBV2 and TRBJ1-1, is EPEVTQTPSHQVTQMGQEVILRCVPISNHLYFYWYRQILGQKVEFLVSFYNNEISEKSEIFDDQFSVERPDGSNFTLKIRSTKLEDSAMYFCASSWTGYREAFFGQGTRLTVV.

This clone turned up a few times. The chain links TRBV7-9 to TRBJ2-7; TRBD1 matches 9 bases. Losses at the gene ends were 7 bases for V and 4 bases for J; bases not matched to a gene: 5. This CDR3 contains 13 residues. The germline V gene encodes CDR1 SEHNR and CDR2 FQNEAQ (reference sequence). In DNA, the CDR3 is TGTGCCAGCACCTTGACAGGGGGATACGAGCAGTACTTC. Translating gives CASTLTGGYEQYF.

CDR3 nucleotide sequence: TGTGCCAGCTCACCACCGAGGGGGTTTGGGGCCGGTGAGCAGTTCTTC. Translation gives CASSPPRGFGAGEQFF. The chain couples TRBV18 to TRBJ2-1; D might be TRBD1 (6 bases). The CDR3 is made up of 16 amino acids. Trimming cost V 0 bases and J 9 bases, with 18 bases left between them. The germline CDR1 and CDR2 sequences are KGHSH and LQKENI.

The gene calls are TRBV28 and TRBJ1-4, with D maybe TRBD1 (5 bases). The CDR3 contains 14 residues. Trimming removed 4 bases at V and 6 bases at J, with 12 bases between. Germline V lookup: CDR1 MDHEN, CDR2 SYDVKM. The CDR3 protein is CASSSPGRDEKLFF. The CDR3 DNA sequence: TGTGCCAGCAGTTCCCCGGGCAGGGATGAAAAACTGTTTTTT.

The chain joins TRBV12-3 or TRBV12-4 to TRBJ2-3; TRBD2 might be the D (5 bases). Trimming stripped 4 bases from V and 6 bases from J, with 11 bases between. The CDR3 covers 13 residues. The CDR3 protein is CASSSRVFDTQYF. The CDR3 DNA is TGTGCCAGCAGTTCGCGGGTTTTTGATACGCAGTATTTT.

This sequence joins TRBV24-1 and TRBJ2-1; 9 bases are shared with TRBD1. Germline V gene data show CDR1 as KGHDR and CDR2 as SFDVKD. The CDR3 spans 15 residues. With V trimmed by 9 bases and J by 6 bases, 11 bases remained unmatched. CDR3 region: CATSTGGWQGNEQFF. The CDR3 DNA is TGTGCCACCTCCACAGGGGGCTGGCAAGGCAATGAGCAGTTCTTC.

The rearrangement joins TRBV2 to TRBJ2-5, with D maybe TRBD2 (5 bases). Germline-derived CDR1 and CDR2 are SNHLY and FYNNEI. The CDR3 runs to 13 residues. V was pared by 7 bases and J by 5 bases, with 14 bases between. CDR3 protein: CASKNGVEETQYF. For the CDR3, the DNA is TGTGCCAGCAAAAACGGGGTTGAGGAGACCCAGTACTTC. Using reference TRBV2 and TRBJ2-5 for the parts outside the CDR3, the full variable domain is EPEVTQTPSHQVTQMGQEVILRCVPISNHLYFYWYRQILGQKVEFLVSFYNNEISEKSEIFDDQFSVERPDGSNFTLKIRSTKLEDSAMYFCASKNGVEETQYFGPGTRLLVL.

The chain combines TRBV9 with TRBJ2-7, with D possibly matching TRBD2 (7 bases). This CDR3 is built from 14 residues. Trimming pared 2 bases from V and 0 bases from J, leaving 9 bases between. Germline V gives CDR1 SGDLS, CDR2 YYNGEE. The CDR3 sequence is CASSVRGGSYEQYF. In DNA, the CDR3 is TGTGCCAGCAGCGTTAGGGGGGGCTCCTACGAGCAGTACTTC.

The rearrangement joins TRBV6-6 to TRBJ1-5, with TRBD1 identical over 7 bases. This CDR3 spans 13 amino acids. V gave up 5 bases and J gave up 4 bases; unmatched junction bases: 2. The V gene's germline CDR1 is MNHNY and CDR2 SVGAGI (reference sequence). The CDR3 nucleotides read TGTGCCAGCAGTGGGACAGATAATCAGCCCCAGCATTTT. Residues: CASSGTDNQPQHF.

The gene calls are TRBV7-2 and TRBJ2-5; D unclear. CDR3 size: 15 residues. Germline V CDR1 and CDR2: SGHTA, FQGNSA. Trimming pared 5 bases from V and 4 bases from J, leaving 17 bases between. The CDR3 protein is CASSPVAGHGETQYF. The CDR3 DNA follows: TGTGCCAGCAGCCCAGTGGCAGGCCATGGAGAGACCCAGTACTTC.

The chain recombines TRBV10-3 with TRBJ2-7, with D uncertain. The CDR3 is made up of 13 amino acids. The V end lost 6 bases, the J end lost 1 base, and 10 bases lay between the germline ends. From germline, CDR1 is ENHRY and CDR2 SYGVKD. The chain's CDR3 is CAIRGRLSYEQYF. In DNA, the CDR3 is TGTGCCATCAGAGGCAGGCTGTCCTACGAGCAGTACTTC.

The V and J genes are TRBV19 and TRBJ1-6, with D hard to call. CDR1 and CDR2 from the germline V gene are LNHDA and SQIVND (reference sequence). V lost 4 bases, J lost 10 bases, and 14 bases lay in between. CDR3 length: 14 amino acids. CDR3 region: CASSTEKAVSPLHF. Written as DNA, the CDR3 is TGTGCCAGTAGTACGGAAAAAGCGGTATCACCCCTCCACTTT.

The gene calls are TRBV30 and TRBJ2-1, with TRBD1 as a possible D gene (6 bases). The V gene's germline CDR1 is GTSNPN and CDR2 SVGIG (reference sequence). Between the trimmed V and J ends, which lost 2 bases and 5 bases, there was a span of 13 bases. This CDR3 region has 14 residues. The CDR3 sequence is CAWSQGQLDNEQFF. The CDR3, as DNA: TGTGCCTGGAGTCAGGGACAACTAGACAATGAGCAGTTCTTC.

The chain links TRBV11-2 to TRBJ1-1; D is ambiguous. Germline V gene sequence: CDR1 SGHAT, CDR2 FQNNGV. The CDR3 is made up of 13 amino acids. Trimming took 4 bases from V and 7 from J, leaving 13 bases between them. CDR3 in amino acids: CASSSVTVVEAFF. The CDR3 region has the DNA TGTGCCAGCAGCTCGGTCACGGTGGTTGAAGCTTTCTTT.

The chain is built from TRBV28 and TRBJ1-5; possible D gene TRBD1, 6 bases. Looked up from germline, CDR1 is MDHEN and CDR2 is SYDVKM. This CDR3 has 14 residues. V lost 1 base and J 5 bases, leaving 9 bases between the germline ends. The CDR3 region has the DNA TGTGCCAGCAGTTTATCGGGGGGGCATCAGCCCCAGCATTTT. Amino acid sequence: CASSLSGGHQPQHF. The full variable domain, its missing parts supplied by reference TRBV28 and TRBJ1-5, is DVKVTQSSRYLVKRTGEKVFLECVQDMDHENMFWYRQDPGLGLRLIYFSYDVKMKEKGDIPEGYSVSREKKERFSLILESASTNQTSMYLCASSLSGGHQPQHFGDGTRLSIL.

The chain recombines TRBV3-1 (or the pseudogene TRBV3-2) with TRBJ2-4; 10 bases map to TRBD1. J was trimmed by 6 bases and V by 4 bases; bases with no gene match: 9. This CDR3 has 16 amino acids. Germline loops: CDR1 LGHDT, CDR2 YNNKEL (reference sequence). CDR3 amino acids: CASSLGTGASGNIQYF. The CDR3, as DNA: TGTGCCAGCAGCCTTGGGACAGGGGCATCGGGAAACATTCAGTACTTC.

The rearrangement uses TRBV25-1 and TRBJ1-1; the D gene is possibly TRBD1 (6 bases). Germline V gives CDR1 MGHDK, CDR2 SYGVNS. This CDR3 has 13 residues. The V end was cut by 4 bases, the J end by 5 bases, with 11 bases between. The CDR3 nucleotides read TGTGCCAGCAGTGCTGATCAGGGGACTGAAGCTTTCTTT. As protein: CASSADQGTEAFF.

The genes are TRBV28 and TRBJ2-3; no firm D call. The CDR3 extends over 15 amino acids. Trimming took 2 bases from V and 0 from J, leaving 9 bases between them. Per the germline V gene, CDR1 is MDHEN and CDR2 is SYDVKM. The CDR3 DNA follows: TGTGCCAGCAGTTTAGGCGGAGCTAGCACAGATACGCAGTATTTT. Translated, it gives CASSLGGASTDTQYF.

The rearrangement joins TRBV24-1 to TRBJ2-2; 13 positions match TRBD2. Trimming cost V 4 bases and J 6 bases; bases outside gene matches: 4. Per the germline V gene, CDR1 is KGHDR and CDR2 is SFDVKD. CDR3 size: 16 residues. CDR3 loop: CATSDGLAGVAGELFF. CDR3 coding DNA: TGTGCCACCAGTGACGGACTAGCGGGAGTGGCCGGGGAGCTGTTTTTT.

This clone has only a few counts. The J gene is TRBJ2-7, the V gene TRBV19; TRBD1 matches 12 bases. This CDR3 contains 14 residues. The germline V gene has CDR1 LNHDA and CDR2 SQIVND (reference sequence). V trimming: 5 bases; J trimming: 6 bases; junction bases outside the gene matches: 5. The CDR3 is CASSFLGQGAEQYF. CDR3 nucleotides: TGTGCCAGTAGTTTCCTGGGACAGGGGGCCGAGCAGTACTTC.